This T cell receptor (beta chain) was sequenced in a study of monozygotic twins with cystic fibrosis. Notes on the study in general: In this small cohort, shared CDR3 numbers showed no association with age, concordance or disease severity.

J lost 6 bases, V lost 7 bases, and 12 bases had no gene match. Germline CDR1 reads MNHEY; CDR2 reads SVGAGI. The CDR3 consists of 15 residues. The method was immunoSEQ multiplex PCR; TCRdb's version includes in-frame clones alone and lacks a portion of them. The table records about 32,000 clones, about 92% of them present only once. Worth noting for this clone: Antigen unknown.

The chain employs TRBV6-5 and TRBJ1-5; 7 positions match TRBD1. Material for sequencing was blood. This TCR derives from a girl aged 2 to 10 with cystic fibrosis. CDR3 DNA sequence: TGTGCCAGCACGAGAACAGGGGAAGGGGTTCAGCCCCAGCATTTT. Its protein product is CASTRTGEGVQPQHF.